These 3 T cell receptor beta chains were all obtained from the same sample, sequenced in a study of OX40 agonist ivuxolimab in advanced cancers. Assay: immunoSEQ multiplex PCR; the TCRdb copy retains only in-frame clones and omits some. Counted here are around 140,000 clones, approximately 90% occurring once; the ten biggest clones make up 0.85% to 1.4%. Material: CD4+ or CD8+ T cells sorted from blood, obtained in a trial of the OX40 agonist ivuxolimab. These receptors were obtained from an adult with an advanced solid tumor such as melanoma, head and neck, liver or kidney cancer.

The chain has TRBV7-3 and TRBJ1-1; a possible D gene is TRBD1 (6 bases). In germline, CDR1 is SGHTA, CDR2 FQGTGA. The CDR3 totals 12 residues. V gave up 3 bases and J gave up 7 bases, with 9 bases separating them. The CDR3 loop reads CASSFQGGEAFF. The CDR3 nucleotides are TGTGCCAGCAGCTTCCAAGGGGGTGAAGCTTTCTTT.

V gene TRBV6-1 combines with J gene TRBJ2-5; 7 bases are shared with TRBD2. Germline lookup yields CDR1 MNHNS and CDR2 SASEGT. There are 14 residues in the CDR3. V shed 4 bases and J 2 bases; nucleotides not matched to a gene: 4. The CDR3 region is CASSAGGTQETQYF. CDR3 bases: TGTGCCAGCAGTGCGGGGGGAACTCAAGAGACCCAGTACTTC.

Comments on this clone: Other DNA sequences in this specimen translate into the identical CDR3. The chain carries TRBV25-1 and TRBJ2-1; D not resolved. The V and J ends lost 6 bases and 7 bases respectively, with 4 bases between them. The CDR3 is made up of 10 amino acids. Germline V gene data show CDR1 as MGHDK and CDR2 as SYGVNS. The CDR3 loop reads CASRSNEQFF. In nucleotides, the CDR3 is TGTGCCAGCAGAAGTAATGAGCAGTTCTTC. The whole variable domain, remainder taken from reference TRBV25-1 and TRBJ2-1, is EADIYQTPRYLVIGTGKKITLECSQTMGHDKMYWYQQDPGMELHLIHYSYGVNSTEKGDLSSESTVSRIRTEHFPLTLESARPSHTSQYLCASRSNEQFFGPGTRLTVL.